This TCR beta chain comes out of a study of early T cells in non-severe SARS-CoV-2 infection listed by TCRdb under 2021. About the investigation overall: Bulk RNA from unsorted whole blood was used for TCR sequencing, so alpha and beta chains could not be paired. Results and caveats for the whole study, not just this receptor: VDJdb matching was skewed toward anti-spike CD8 responses and likely underestimated virus-specific expansions by missing private and CD4 specificities.

Set within a cohort of healthcare workers in London, UK, this nested case-control study involved weekly PCR testing of nasopharyngeal swabs along with blood sampling. Healthcare workers were recruited during the week of the UK lockdown, between 23 and 31 March 2020, and followed weekly for up to 16 weeks. The library relied on 5' RACE. For sequencing, a NextSeq 500 was employed. Unique molecular identifiers were attached to individual cDNA molecules in the TCR library protocol so that sequencing error and PCR bias could be corrected. Both TCR alpha and beta chains were sequenced, and tight co-correlation was observed between alpha and beta sequence abundances in each sample. Regarding the original processing steps: Decombinator V4 was used to perform V gene, J gene and CDR3 annotation of TCR sequences. Expanded TCRs were defined as changing significantly between any two time points under a Poisson model with p below 0.0001. Abundances of TCRs were expressed as counts per million after normalisation to the total number of TCRs sequenced in each sample. MAIT TCRs were defined by TRAV1-2 paired with TRAJ12, TRAJ20 or TRAJ33, and iNKT TCRs by TRAV10 paired with TRAJ18. A search of VDJdb, accessed on 1 November 2021, was run for TCRs annotated to CMV, EBV and SARS-CoV-2, with TCRs annotated for multiple antigens excluded. Using fastp at Q25 and MiXCR, TCRdb reprocessed the public reads and kept productive beta chains. Identical CDR3 protein sequences are pooled into one entry, listed with their most common genes and DNA. TCRdb's processing, not the study's, gives the V and J calls here. The sample data list 25,000 to 35,000 distinct CDR3 sequences, and under 6.5% of these were observed just once. Of the sample, over 10% is held by the ten largest clones.

This clonotype was seen a handful of times. Its antigen is currently not known. No base quality values were provided; no much bigger clone lies one nucleotide off. The CDR3 has 15 amino acids, counting the end cysteine and phenylalanine. Only the CDR3 part of the read is kept: 45 bases, read in frame from the first base. The CDR1 and CDR2 encoded by the germline V gene are SGHVS and FNYEAQ. V and J lose 0 bases and 5 bases, and a span of 8 bases separates them. The rearranged chain carries TRBV7-6 and TRBJ1-6, with the D gene call left open. The clonotype originates from an adult who was a healthcare worker with PCR-confirmed SARS-CoV-2 infection or an uninfected control (not recorded which). Input material: whole blood. The sequenced DNA is TGTGCCAGCAGCTTAGCACGGGCCGATAATTCACCCCTCCACTTT. Protein translation: CASSLARADNSPLHF.